This T cell receptor (beta chain) was sequenced in a study of control samples from healthy donors and cancer patients. Repertoires were generated with immunoSEQ multiplex PCR, while TCRdb's copy carries only in-frame clones and drops some. Seen here are around 82,000 clones, about 87% observed once, and the top ten hold around 20%. Material for sequencing was blood. The TCR comes from a man in his fifties in good health.

This CDR3 is CAGLGQGAEAFF. The CDR3 nucleotides read TGTGCCGGACTGGGACAGGGCGCTGAAGCTTTCTTT. The rearrangement links TRBV7-9 to TRBJ1-1; 9 bases agree with TRBD1. CDR1 and CDR2 (germline): SEHNR, FQNEAQ (reference sequence). The CDR3 is 12 amino acids. V trimming: 11 bases; J trimming: 6 bases; junction bases outside the gene matches: 7.